Each of the 5 T cell receptor beta chains below was sequenced from the same sample in a study of T cell repertoires in cytomegalovirus infection. TCRdb re-called the reads through MiXCR, storing one row per CDR3 protein. This table holds fewer than 550,000 distinct CDR3 sequences, about a third found once. Sequencing used PBMCs. These receptors all come from a human donor in good health (CMV status not recorded). Some clones in this sample may be carry-over from other donors' samples.

CDR3 loop: CASSSADKAYEQYF. The CDR3 bases are TGTGCCAGCAGCTCCGCGGACAAAGCCTACGAGCAGTACTTC. The chain links TRBV7-2 to TRBJ2-7; TRBD1 is a possible D gene (5 bases). The CDR3 covers 14 residues. Per germline, CDR1 SGHTA and CDR2 FQGNSA. V was clipped by 4 bases and J by 2 bases, with 12 bases between them.

There are a few counts of this clonotype. This chain joins TRBV10-3 and TRBJ1-5; 9 nucleotides align to TRBD1. The CDR3 is 16 amino acids. V was clipped by 6 bases and J by 5 bases; unmatched bases: 11. Germline V gene data show CDR1 as ENHRY and CDR2 as SYGVKD. The CDR3 region is CAISPSSGQGYQPQHF. DNA for the CDR3: TGTGCCATCAGCCCATCATCGGGACAGGGTTATCAGCCCCAGCATTTT.

This chain links TRBV5-5 with TRBJ2-7; 10 nucleotides line up with TRBD1. The junction had 6 bases not matched to a gene; V was cut back by 4 bases and J by 5 bases. Germline assignment: CDR1 SGHKS and CDR2 YYEKEE (reference sequence). This CDR3 region has 14 residues. CDR3 loop: CASSRSGTGDEQYF. The CDR3, as DNA: TGTGCCAGCAGCAGATCCGGGACAGGGGACGAGCAGTACTTC.

The chain joins TRBV28 to TRBJ1-1, with D tentatively TRBD1 (5 bases). Per the germline V gene, CDR1 is MDHEN and CDR2 is SYDVKM. V was pared by 7 bases and J by 5 bases, with 17 bases between. The CDR3 is made up of 14 amino acids. The DNA of the CDR3 is TGTGCCAGCACTCCTCGTGGGGGTTGGACTGAAGCTTTCTTT. Its protein product is CASTPRGGWTEAFF.

The CDR3 coding sequence is TGCAGCGTTATCCCCAGGGGGCGAGATACGCAGTATTTT. Protein product: CSVIPRGRDTQYF. The chain has TRBV29-1 and TRBJ2-3, with 8 bases that match TRBD1. The CDR3 loop spans 13 amino acids. Germline CDR1 SQVTM, CDR2 ANQGSEA. J gave up 5 bases and V 5 bases, and 6 bases lay outside the gene matches.